What follows is one T cell receptor beta chain and its context. In the original workflow: Amplified reference gene primers provided the basis for estimating nucleated cell counts. This table comes from immunoSEQ multiplex PCR, and its TCRdb copy is limited to in-frame clones, with some not included. That table furnishes V, J and clone size, whereas the DNA furnished D and trimming. The data contain about 170,000 clones, approximately 87% of them singletons. Assignment of participants to cohorts was predicated upon participant-reported clinical history. Before being deemed recovered, Cohort 3 donors had two negative PCRs, clearance, or symptom resolution. The CDR3 runs to 13 residues. Trimming left V 4 bases short and J 0 bases short, with 6 bases between. From germline, CDR1 is SGHVS and CDR2 FQNEAQ. This entry is derived from a study of blood T cell repertoires in COVID-19.

The chain has TRBV7-8 and TRBJ1-2; D is undetermined. The sequence was obtained from a woman between 45 and 65 years old who had recovered from COVID-19. Material: PBMCs or T cells enriched from blood (not recorded which). In nucleotides, the CDR3 is TGTGCCAGCAGCTCTACAGCTAACTATGGCTACACCTTC. Protein product: CASSSTANYGYTF. Using reference TRBV7-8 and TRBJ1-2 for the parts outside the CDR3, the full variable domain is GAGVSQSPRYKVAKRGQDVALRCDPISGHVSLFWYQQALGQGPEFLTYFQNEAQLDKSGLPSDRFFAERPEGSVSTLKIQRTQQEDSAVYLCASSSTANYGYTFGSGTRLTVV.